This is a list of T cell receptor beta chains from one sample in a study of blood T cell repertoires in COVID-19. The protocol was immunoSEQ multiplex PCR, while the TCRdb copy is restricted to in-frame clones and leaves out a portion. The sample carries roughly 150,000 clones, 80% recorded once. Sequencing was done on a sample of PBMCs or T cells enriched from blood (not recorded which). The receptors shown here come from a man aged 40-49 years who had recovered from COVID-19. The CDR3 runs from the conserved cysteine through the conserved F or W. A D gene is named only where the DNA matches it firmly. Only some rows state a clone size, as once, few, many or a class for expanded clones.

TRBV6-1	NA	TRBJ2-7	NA	TGTGCCAGCAGTGAAACGGGGATCTACGAGCAGTACTTC	CASSETGIYEQYF
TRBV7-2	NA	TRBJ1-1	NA	TGTGCCAGCAGCTTTGTGGAAGCTGGAACAGTGAACACTGAAGCTTTCTTT	CASSFVEAGTVNTEAFF
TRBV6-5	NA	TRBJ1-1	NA	TGTGCCAGCAGGGACTTGAACACTGAAGCTTTCTTT	CASRDLNTEAFF
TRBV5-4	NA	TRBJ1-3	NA	TGTGCCAGCAGCACCGGGCCCGGGGACACCATATATTTT	CASSTGPGDTIYF
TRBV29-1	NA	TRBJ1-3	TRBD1	TGCAGCGTTGTCGAGGGACAGCTAGGAAACACCATATATTTT	CSVVEGQLGNTIYF
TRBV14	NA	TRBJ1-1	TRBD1	TGTGCCAGCTCGACAGGGCTGGCCACTGAAGCTTTCTTT	CASSTGLATEAFF
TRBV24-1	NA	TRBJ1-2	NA	TGTGCCACCAGTGGCCCCGGGGAAGGGTACTATGGCTACACCTTC	CATSGPGEGYYGYTF
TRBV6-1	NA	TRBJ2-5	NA	TGTGCCAGCAGTGATCTGGTGAACTCTCGGTCAGAGACCCAGTACTTC	CASSDLVNSRSETQYF
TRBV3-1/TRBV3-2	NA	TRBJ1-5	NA	TGTGCCAGCTCTCACTCTGGGGGGTTCGGCAATCAGCCCCAGCATTTT	CASSHSGGFGNQPQHF
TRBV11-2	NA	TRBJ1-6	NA	TGTGCCAGCAGCTTACTTTACAGGGAGCAGGGGAATTCACCCCTCCACTTT	CASSLLYREQGNSPLHF
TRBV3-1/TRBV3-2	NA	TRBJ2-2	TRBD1	TGTGCCAGCAGCCTGGGACCGGGACAGGGGGCGCGGCAAACCGGGGAGCTGTTTTTT	CASSLGPGQGARQTGELFF
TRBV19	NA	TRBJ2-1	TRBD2	TGTGCCAGTAGTAGTCGTAGCGGGGGGTCCTACAATGAGCAGTTCTTC	CASSSRSGGSYNEQFF
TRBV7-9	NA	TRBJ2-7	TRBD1	TGTGCCAGCAGCCCGGCCGGGCAGGGGGACTACGAGCAGTACTTC	CASSPAGQGDYEQYF
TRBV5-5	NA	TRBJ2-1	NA	TGTGCCAGCAGCTCCACCCACAGCTCCTACAATGAGCAGTTCTTC	CASSSTHSSYNEQFF
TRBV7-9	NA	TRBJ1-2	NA	TGTGCCAGCAGCTTAGCGGCAGGGGCAAAAGCTAACTATGGCTACACCTTC	CASSLAAGAKANYGYTF
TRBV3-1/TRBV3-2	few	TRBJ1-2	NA	TGTGCCAGCAGCCAGGGAGGCGGGGCGTATGGCTACACCTTC	CASSQGGGAYGYTF
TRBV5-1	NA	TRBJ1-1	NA	TGCGCCAGCAGCTTGATGTCTGTGAACACTGAAGCTTTCTTT	CASSLMSVNTEAFF
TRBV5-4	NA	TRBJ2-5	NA	TGTGCCAGCAGCCCCCAGGGCAAAGAGACCCAGTACTTC	CASSPQGKETQYF
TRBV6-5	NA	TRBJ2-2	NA	TGTGCCGGAGGCAGGCCGAACACCGGGGAGCTGTTTTTT	CAGGRPNTGELFF
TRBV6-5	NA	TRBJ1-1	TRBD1	TGTGCCAGCAATAACAGGGGCTTCGGGGCTTTCTTT	CASNNRGFGAFF
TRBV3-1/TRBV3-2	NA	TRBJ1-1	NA	TGTGCCAGCAGCCAAGGGGCCGACCCTGAAGCTTTCTTT	CASSQGADPEAFF
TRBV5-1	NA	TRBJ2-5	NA	TGCGCCAGCAGAAAAAATCTAGCGTCCCAAGAGACCCAGTACTTC	CASRKNLASQETQYF
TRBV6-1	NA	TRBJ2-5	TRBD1	TGTGCCAGCAGTGAGTCGGGACAGCACCAAGAGACCCAGTACTTC	CASSESGQHQETQYF
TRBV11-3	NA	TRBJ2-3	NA	TGTGCCAGCAGCTTAGGAGGGGGAGGCACAGATACGCAGTATTTT	CASSLGGGGTDTQYF
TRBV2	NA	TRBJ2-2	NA	TGTGCCAGCAGTATACAGGGAAACCCCAACGGCGGGGAGCTGTTTTTT	CASSIQGNPNGGELFF
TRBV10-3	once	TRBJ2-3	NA	TGTGCCATCATGGGGGGACTGGCTCACACAGATACGCAGTATTTT	CAIMGGLAHTDTQYF
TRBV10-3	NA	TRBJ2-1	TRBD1	TGTGCCATCAGCTCCGGGACAGGGGGAGTAGGCCCCAAGGTCAGAGACAGGAATGAGCAGTTCTTC	CAISSGTGGVGPKVRDRNEQFF
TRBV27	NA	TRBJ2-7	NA	TGTGCCAGCAGCAACAGGGACCACGGGGACGAGCAGTACTTC	CASSNRDHGDEQYF
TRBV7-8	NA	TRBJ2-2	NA	TGTGCCAGCAGCTTAGCCCAGGGGAACAGGGCCGGGGAGCTGTTTTTT	CASSLAQGNRAGELFF
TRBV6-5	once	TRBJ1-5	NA	TGTGCCAGCAGTTCAGGCAGGGCCCGCAATCAGCCCCAGCATTTT	CASSSGRARNQPQHF
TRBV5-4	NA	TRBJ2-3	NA	TGTGCCAGCAGCTTGTCCGTCACAGATACGCAGTATTTT	CASSLSVTDTQYF
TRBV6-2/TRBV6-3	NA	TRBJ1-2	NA	TGTGCCAGCAGTTCGGCGGGATTCGGCTACACCTTC	CASSSAGFGYTF
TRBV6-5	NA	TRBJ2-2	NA	TGTGCCAGCGCCCGGGGGACCCCGAACACCGGGGAGCTGTTTTTT	CASARGTPNTGELFF
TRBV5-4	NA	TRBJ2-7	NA	TGTGCCAGCAGCCCGGGGTACGGTGGAGAGCAGTACTTC	CASSPGYGGEQYF
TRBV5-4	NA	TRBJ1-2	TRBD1	TGTGCCAGCAGCCTCGTGGTACAGGGGGCGGCTGGCTACACCTTC	CASSLVVQGAAGYTF
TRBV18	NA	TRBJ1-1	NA	TGTGCCAGCTCCCGCGAGGGATACACTGAAGCTTTCTTT	CASSREGYTEAFF
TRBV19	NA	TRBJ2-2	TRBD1	TGTGCCACTGCAAAAGGGGGCGTAAACACCGGGGAGCTGTTTTTT	CATAKGGVNTGELFF
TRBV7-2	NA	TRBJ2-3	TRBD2	TGTGCCAGCAGCCCTAGGGGTAGCGGGGGTTGGACAGATACGCAGTATTTT	CASSPRGSGGWTDTQYF
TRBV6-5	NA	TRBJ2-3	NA	TGTGCCATCCACGACACGTTTACAGATACGCAGTATTTT	CAIHDTFTDTQYF
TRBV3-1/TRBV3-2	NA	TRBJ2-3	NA	TGTGCCAGCAGCCCTTATGGGGGACTTAGCACAGATACGCAGTATTTT	CASSPYGGLSTDTQYF
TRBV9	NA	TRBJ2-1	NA	TGTGCCAGCAGCCCCGCGACGGACACTCGCTACTGGAGCTCCTACAATGAGCAGTTCTTC	CASSPATDTRYWSSYNEQFF
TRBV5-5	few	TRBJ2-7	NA	TGTGCCAGCAGCCAAACCGGCTACGAGCAGTACTTC	CASSQTGYEQYF
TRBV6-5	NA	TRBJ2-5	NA	TGTGCCAGCAGCCAACGGGACATAGAGACCCAGTACTTC	CASSQRDIETQYF
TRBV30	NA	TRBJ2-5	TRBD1	TGTGCCTGGGACACCGGGACAGGGATAGCTCGGGAGACCCAGTACTTC	CAWDTGTGIARETQYF
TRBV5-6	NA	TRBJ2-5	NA	TGTGCCAGCAGCCAAGGAGCCAGGGTGAAAGAGACCCAGTACTTC	CASSQGARVKETQYF
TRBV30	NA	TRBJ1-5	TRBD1	TGTGCCTGGAGTCCCGGGACAGGGGGCCAGGGGGCCCAGCATTTT	CAWSPGTGGQGAQHF
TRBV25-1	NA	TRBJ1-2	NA	TGTGCCAACCCTCGCAGGGGAACCTCTTTCGATAACTATGGCTACACCTTC	CANPRRGTSFDNYGYTF
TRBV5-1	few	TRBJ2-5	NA	TGCGCCAGCAGCTGGGGGGGCGCGGGTGCCCAAGAGACCCAGTACTTC	CASSWGGAGAQETQYF
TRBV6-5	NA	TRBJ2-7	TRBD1	TGTGCCAGCAGTACTGGACAGGTAAACTACGAGCAGTACTTC	CASSTGQVNYEQYF
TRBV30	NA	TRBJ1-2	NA	TGTGCCTGGAGTGTCAGATCACAGTCCCATGGCTACACCTTC	CAWSVRSQSHGYTF